Described below is a single TCR beta chain sequence and its context. This CDR3 is 15 amino acids long. The sample is drawn from a study of control samples from healthy donors and cancer patients. TCRdb's table, derived via immunoSEQ multiplex PCR, lists solely in-frame clones and lacks some. The sample includes around 64,000 clones, about 92% seen only once; the top ten take 5% to 7%. The receptor was isolated from a man in his sixties with colorectal cancer. The chain uses TRBV12-2 and TRBJ2-1. TRBV12-2 is designated a pseudogene. The sample was PBMCs. CDR3 sequence (DNA): TGTGCAAGTCGCAAAAGGTTGGAAGCAGTTAGTGTACAGTTCTTC. This gives the protein CASRKRLEAVSVQFF.